What follows describes a single TCR beta chain. Its specific antigen is unknown. Base quality data are lacking; no much larger clone is found one base away. Donors were healthy HIV-negative adults with no recently reported acute infections or vaccinations. Every donor was a Caucasian adult living in Nashville, Tennessee, USA. CD4+ T cells were enriched through magnetic negative selection, after which naive cells were positively selected on CD45RA and the remaining negative fraction served as the memory subset. Blood was collected by leukapheresis, and PBMCs were isolated by Ficoll-Histopaque density gradient centrifugation and then cryopreserved in liquid nitrogen vapor phase. Analytical flow cytometry was used to check the purity and quantity of each magnetically sorted T cell population. From each sorted fraction, genomic DNA was isolated and quantified by UV absorbance on a Nanodrop 2000c. Using the deep immunoSEQ assay, multiplex PCR amplified TCR CDR3 regions from genomic DNA. Genomic DNA extracted from each cell subset was distributed evenly over all wells of several immunoSEQ 96-well plates, and each plate served as one replicate. Each replicate PCR for sorted subsets received about 0.2 ug genomic DNA, equal to around 32,000 T cell genomes. The purified libraries were quantified using a Qubit 3.0 fluorometer, sized with a Bioanalyzer 2100, and then quantified again using the KAPA Library Quantification kit. Each immunoSEQ 96-well plate was sequenced on its own single-read 150-cycle Illumina NextSeq 550 flow cell. On the study's bioinformatics: Because only junctional sequences without quality scores were contained in the immunoSEQ output, filtering matching that applied to full-length reads could not be performed. To assign V/J genes and CDR3, sequences were annotated using PyIR, a Python wrapper for IgBLAST v1.9, with IMGT germline references. Any read was removed if the V/J assignment was weak (E-value above 1e-6), the CDR3 was missing, or the read contained stop codons, out-of-frame junctions, or ambiguous translated residues. V3J clonotypes were defined as sequences sharing the same inferred V gene, J gene, and CDR3 amino acid sequence. Percentage overlap between repertoires was computed as shared unique clonotypes divided by the size of the smaller repertoire. RTK rarefaction, the Chao1 estimator, and Recon v2.1 estimates of unobserved clonotypes were used to assess repertoire richness. For all TCRbeta clonotypes obtained by the gDNA method from four donors, generation probabilities were computed with OLGA. TCRdb took this table from immuneACCESS and kept in-frame rearrangements with V and J called. Such tables lack part of the clones; where checked against another copy, unresolved V genes explain under half of the gap, and the rest is unexplained. The DNA was the basis for D and trimming; V, J and clone size are from that table. The sample contains around 200,000 clones, approximately 61% of them found a single time. Of the sample, roughly 10% is held by the ten largest clones.

This entry belongs to a study of shared clonotypes between healthy human individuals (dated by TCRdb to 2020 to 2022). With regard to the full study: Three men and two women, aged 18 to 49 years, made up the cohort. To increase sequencing depth and limit assay-specific biases, TCR repertoire library preparation and sequencing were carried out by different laboratories using diverse techniques. Each donor's leukapheresis produced roughly between roughly 0.9 and 9 billion PBMCs. For each donor, three plates each were used for CD4 naive and CD4 memory, two plates were used for CD8 naive, and one plate was used for CD8 memory. To estimate repertoire size and how much clonotype sharing occurs between individuals, the study deeply sequenced the blood TCR repertoires of 5 or 6 healthy adults.

The investigation overall reported the following: Across four donors, approximately 5% of naive CD4, roughly 3.5% of naive CD8, 2.3% of memory CD4, and roughly 0.41% of memory CD8 clonotypes were shared. Compared with non-shared clonotypes, the clonotypes found in all four sorted-subset donors had higher generation probabilities. The genetic and exposure-history diversity represented was limited by the small number of donors. Based on pairwise subsampling, the degree of clonotype sharing among donors was expected to be affected by sequencing depth. Even with the large sequencing depth, rarefaction of the sorted-subset datasets indicated that sequencing was incomplete. Naive subsets generally had larger estimated clonotype richness than memory subsets did. Sampling was restricted to blood, and TCR repertoires in tissue are likely to differ from TCR repertoires in blood.

The specimen sequenced was memory CD4+ T cells sorted from blood. Taken with the paper, the label for cell subset or site translates to: CD45RA-negative fraction. The receptor was derived from a man aged 25-45 years in good health.

The bases read TGTGCCGGATTTCGACAGGGGGCCGTCCAAAACATTCAGTACTTC. The resulting protein is CAGFRQGAVQNIQYF. The rearrangement combines TRBV11-2 with TRBJ2-4, with TRBD1 identical over 10 junction bases. The germline V gene encodes CDR1 SGHAT and CDR2 FQNNGV. After removal of 11 bases from V and 5 bases from J, the junction retains 12 bases not matched to a gene. From the cysteine up to the phenylalanine, the CDR3 has a length of 15 residues. The DNA shown is the 45-base CDR3, in frame from base 1.